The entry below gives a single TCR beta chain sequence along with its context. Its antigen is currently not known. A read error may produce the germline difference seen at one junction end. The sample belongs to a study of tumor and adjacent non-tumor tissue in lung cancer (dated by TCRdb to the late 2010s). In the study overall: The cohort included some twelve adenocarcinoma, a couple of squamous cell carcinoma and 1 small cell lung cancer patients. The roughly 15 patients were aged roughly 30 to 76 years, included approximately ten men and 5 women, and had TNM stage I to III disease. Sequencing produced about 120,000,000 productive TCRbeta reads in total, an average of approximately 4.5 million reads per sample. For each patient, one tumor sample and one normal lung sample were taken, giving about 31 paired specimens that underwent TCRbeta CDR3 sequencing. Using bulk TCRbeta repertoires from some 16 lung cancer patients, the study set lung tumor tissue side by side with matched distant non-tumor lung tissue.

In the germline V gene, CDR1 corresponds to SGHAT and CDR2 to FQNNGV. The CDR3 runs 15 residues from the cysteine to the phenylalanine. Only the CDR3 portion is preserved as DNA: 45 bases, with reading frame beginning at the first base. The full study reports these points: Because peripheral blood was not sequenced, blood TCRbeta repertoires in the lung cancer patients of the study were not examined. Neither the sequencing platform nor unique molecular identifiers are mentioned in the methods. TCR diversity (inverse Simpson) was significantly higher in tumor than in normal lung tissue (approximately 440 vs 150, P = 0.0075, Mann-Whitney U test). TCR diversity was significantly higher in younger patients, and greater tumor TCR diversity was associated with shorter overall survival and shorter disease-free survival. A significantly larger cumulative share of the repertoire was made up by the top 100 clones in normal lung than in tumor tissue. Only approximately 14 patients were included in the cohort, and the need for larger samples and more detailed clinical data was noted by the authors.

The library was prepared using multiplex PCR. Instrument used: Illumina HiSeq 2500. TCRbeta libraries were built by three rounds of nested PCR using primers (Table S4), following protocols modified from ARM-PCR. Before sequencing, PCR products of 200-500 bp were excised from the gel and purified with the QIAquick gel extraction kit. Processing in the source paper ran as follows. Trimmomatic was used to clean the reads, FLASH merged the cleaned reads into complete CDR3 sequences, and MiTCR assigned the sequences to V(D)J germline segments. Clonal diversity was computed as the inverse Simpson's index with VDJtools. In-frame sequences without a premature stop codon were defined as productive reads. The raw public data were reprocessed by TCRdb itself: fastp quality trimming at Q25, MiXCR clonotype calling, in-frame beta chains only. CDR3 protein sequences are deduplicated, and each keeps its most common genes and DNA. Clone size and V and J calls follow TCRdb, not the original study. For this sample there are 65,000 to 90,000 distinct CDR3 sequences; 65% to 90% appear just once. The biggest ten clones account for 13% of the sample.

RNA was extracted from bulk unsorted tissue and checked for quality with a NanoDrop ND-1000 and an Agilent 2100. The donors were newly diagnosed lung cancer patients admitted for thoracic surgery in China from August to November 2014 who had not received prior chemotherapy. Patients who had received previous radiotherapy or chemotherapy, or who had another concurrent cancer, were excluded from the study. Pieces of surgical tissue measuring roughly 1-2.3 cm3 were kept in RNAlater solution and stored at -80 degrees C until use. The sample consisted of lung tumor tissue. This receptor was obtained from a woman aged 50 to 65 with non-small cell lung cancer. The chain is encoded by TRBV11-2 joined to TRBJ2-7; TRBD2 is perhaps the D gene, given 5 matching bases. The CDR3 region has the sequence CPSSPWASCSYEQYF. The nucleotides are TGTCCCAGCAGCCCTTGGGCTAGCTGTTCTTACGAGCAGTACTTC.